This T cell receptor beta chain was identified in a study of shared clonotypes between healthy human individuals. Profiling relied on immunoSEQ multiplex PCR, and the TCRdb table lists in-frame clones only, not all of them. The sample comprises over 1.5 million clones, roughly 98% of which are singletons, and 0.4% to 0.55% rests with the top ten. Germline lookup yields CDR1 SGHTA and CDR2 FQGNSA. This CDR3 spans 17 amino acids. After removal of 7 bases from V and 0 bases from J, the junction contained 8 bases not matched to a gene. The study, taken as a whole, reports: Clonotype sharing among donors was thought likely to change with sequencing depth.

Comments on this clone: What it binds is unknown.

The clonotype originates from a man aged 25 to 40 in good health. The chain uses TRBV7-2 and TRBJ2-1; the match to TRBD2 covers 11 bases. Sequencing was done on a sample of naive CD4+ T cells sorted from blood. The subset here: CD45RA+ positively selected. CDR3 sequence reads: CASIATSGVFSYNEQFF. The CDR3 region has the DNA TGTGCCAGCATCGCGACTAGCGGGGTCTTCTCCTACAATGAGCAGTTCTTC.